This TCR beta chain was found in a study of molecular identifiers for immune sequencing clone quantification. Worth noting for this clonotype: The junction shows a germline mismatch at one end, possibly a read error.

TCRdb called the PCR reads again in MiXCR, with one record for every CDR3 protein. In the table there are around 460,000 distinct CDR3 sequences, around 25% of which are singletons. For naive CD8 T cells, sorting used the CD8+CD4-CCR7+CD45RA+ phenotype. CDR3 length equals 13 residues. Germline V gene sequence: CDR1 SEHNR, CDR2 FQNEAQ (reference sequence). This clonotype was obtained from a human donor in good health. Some libraries in this study had Jurkat cell RNA spiked in. The chain combines TRBV7-9 with TRBJ2-3, with a possible D match to TRBD2 (6 bases). The sample consisted of naive CD8+ T cells from blood, with Jurkat cell RNA spiked in. Subset denoted: FACS-sorted CD8+CD4-CCR7+CD45RA+ naive T cells. The CDR3 sequence: CASRGGLTDTLYF. The CDR3 nucleotides are TGTGCCAGCAGGGGAGGTCTCACAGATACGCTGTATTTT.